The clone carrying this TCR beta chain was recorded only once. Data came from immunoSEQ multiplex PCR; TCRdb stores just in-frame clones and leaves some out. The sample consists of approximately 210,000 clones, about 91% of them appearing once. These data originate in a study of blood T cell repertoires in COVID-19. Looking at the study overall: Italy, Spain and the United States were the sources of the convalescent and acute COVID-19 samples. The analysed material was cDNA or gDNA that came from T cells, B-cell-depleted T cells, or PBMCs.

After removal of 2 bases from V and 5 bases from J, the junction contained 7 bases not matched to a gene. This CDR3 has 16 residues. Germline-derived CDR1 and CDR2 are SGHTA and FQGTGA. V is TRBV7-3 and J is TRBJ2-1, with 9 bases aligning to TRBD2. Sequencing input: peripheral blood. This sequence was found in a man aged 25 to 45 with acute or convalescent COVID-19. The CDR3 nucleotides are TGTGCCAGCAGCTTATTTCTGGCGGGAGGGAACAATGAGCAGTTCTTC. Translation gives CASSLFLAGGNNEQFF.